The clone carrying this T cell receptor (beta chain) was counted only a few times. Preparation of the TCRbeta library used unique molecular identifiers. TCRdb re-derived calls from the PCR reads in MiXCR, one entry per CDR3 protein. The repertoire holds fewer than 1 million distinct CDR3 sequences, with approximately 15% as singletons. The source of the sample is a study of T-cell reconstitution after alpha-beta-depleted transplantation in children. The CDR3 has 18 residues. With 2 bases clipped from V and 2 bases from J, the junction kept 6 bases outside the gene matches. Germline assignment: CDR1 MGHRA and CDR2 YSYEKL.

The starting material was PBMCs, mostly from graft donor cells, obtained 360 days after TCRalphabeta/CD19-depleted stem cell transplant. The genes are TRBV4-1 and TRBJ2-7; 16 bases match TRBD2. The TCR originated in a male patient younger than 18 who had a stem cell transplant for acute lymphoblastic leukemia, so the T cells may come from the graft donor. CDR3 loop: CASSQRSGLAGGAYEQYF. The CDR3 DNA sequence: TGCGCCAGCAGCCAACGGTCGGGACTAGCGGGAGGGGCCTACGAGCAGTACTTC.